This T cell receptor beta chain derives from a study of OX40 agonist ivuxolimab in advanced cancers. CDR1 and CDR2 (germline): LNHDA, SQIVND (reference sequence). This CDR3 has 15 residues. The V gene lost 7 bases and the J gene lost 2 bases, with 14 bases spanning the gap. Assay used: immunoSEQ multiplex PCR; TCRdb lists only in-frame clones, some missing. In the table there are over 85,000 clones, around nine tenths of which are singletons. Patients had blood sampled at baseline and again on cycle 4 day 1 and cycle 7 day 1. The sequence derives from an adult with an advanced solid tumor such as melanoma, head and neck, liver or kidney cancer. The rearrangement links TRBV19 to TRBJ1-4; D uncertain. Sequenced material: CD4+ or CD8+ T cells sorted from blood, taken in a trial of the OX40 agonist ivuxolimab. The CDR3 is CASTPQRNTNEKLFF. CDR3 bases: TGTGCCAGTACCCCCCAGCGCAATACTAATGAAAAACTGTTTTTT. The entire variable domain, with the rest obtained from reference TRBV19 and TRBJ1-4, is as follows: DGGITQSPKYLFRKEGQNVTLSCEQNLNHDAMYWYRQDPGQGLRLIYYSQIVNDFQKGDIAEGYSVSREKKESFPLTVTSAQKNPTAFYLCASTPQRNTNEKLFFGSGTQLSVL.